What follows is one TCR beta chain and its context. The V gene lost 1 base and the J gene lost 5 bases, with 9 bases spanning the gap. The CDR3 consists of 14 residues. CDR1 is LGHNA and CDR2 is YSLEER in the germline V gene. This specimen belongs to a study of blood T cell repertoires in COVID-19. Source study methods: Estimation of nucleated cell counts was performed using reference gene primer amplification. Libraries were prepared by immunoSEQ multiplex PCR; TCRdb keeps only in-frame clonotypes and omits some of them. V and J calls and clone size come straight from that table; D and trimming were deduced from the DNA. Of 15,000 to 20,000 clones in the sample, nearly 90% were seen once.

Sequencing was carried out using peripheral blood. The TCR originated in a human donor in a cohort sampled during active COVID-19. The rearrangement uses TRBV4-3 and TRBJ2-1, with unresolved D. CDR3 in amino acids: CASSQGSSDNEQFF. The CDR3 DNA sequence: TGCGCCAGCAGCCAAGGGTCTAGTGACAATGAGCAGTTCTTC.